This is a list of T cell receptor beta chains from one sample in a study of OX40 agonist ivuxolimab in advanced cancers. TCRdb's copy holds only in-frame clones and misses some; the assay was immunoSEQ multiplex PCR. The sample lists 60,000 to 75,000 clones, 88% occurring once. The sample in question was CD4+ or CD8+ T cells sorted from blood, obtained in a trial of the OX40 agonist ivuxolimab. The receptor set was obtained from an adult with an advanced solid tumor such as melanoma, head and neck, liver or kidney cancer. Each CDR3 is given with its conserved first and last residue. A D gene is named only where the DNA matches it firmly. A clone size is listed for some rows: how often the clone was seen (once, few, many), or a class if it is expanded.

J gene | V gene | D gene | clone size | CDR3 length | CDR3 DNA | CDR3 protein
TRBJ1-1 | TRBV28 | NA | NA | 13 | TGTGCCACGGGCAGGAGAGAGAACACTGAAGCTTTCTTT | CATGRRENTEAFF
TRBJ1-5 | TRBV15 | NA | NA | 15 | TGTGCCACCAGCAGAGTTAGGTTGACGGGTCAGCCCCAGCATTTT | CATSRVRLTGQPQHF
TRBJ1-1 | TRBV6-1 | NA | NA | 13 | TGTGCCAGCTCCAGAGGGGGTAACACTGAAGCTTTCTTT | CASSRGGNTEAFF
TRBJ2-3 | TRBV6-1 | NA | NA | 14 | TGTGCCAGCAGGGAACCCGGGGGCACAGATACGCAGTATTTT | CASREPGGTDTQYF
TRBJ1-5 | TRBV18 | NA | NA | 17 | TGTGCCAGCTCACCACCATTACTAGGGGGGGCGGACCAGCCCCAGCATTTT | CASSPPLLGGADQPQHF
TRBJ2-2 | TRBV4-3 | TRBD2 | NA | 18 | TGCGCCAGCAGCCCCGCCGGATTAGCGGGAGAATTTGCCGGGGAGCTGTTTTTT | CASSPAGLAGEFAGELFF
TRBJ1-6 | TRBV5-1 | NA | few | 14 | TGCGCCAGCAGCCCAGACAGTCCGAATTCACCCCTCCACTTT | CASSPDSPNSPLHF
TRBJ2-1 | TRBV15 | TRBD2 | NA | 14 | TGTGCCACCAGCGGAGCGGGAGGTTGGATTGAGCAGTTCTTC | CATSGAGGWIEQFF
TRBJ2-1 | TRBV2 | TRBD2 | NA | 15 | TGTGCCAGCAGGGCGACTAGCGGGGGGGATAATGAGCAGTTCTTC | CASRATSGGDNEQFF
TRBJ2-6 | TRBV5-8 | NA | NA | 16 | TGTGCCAGCAGCTTAGGGCTGCCCTCTGGGGCCAACGTCCTGACTTTC | CASSLGLPSGANVLTF
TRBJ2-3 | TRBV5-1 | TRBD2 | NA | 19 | TGCGCCAGCAGCTTGGCCTCGCTAGCGGGGGGGCCCGGCACAGATACGCAGTATTTT | CASSLASLAGGPGTDTQYF
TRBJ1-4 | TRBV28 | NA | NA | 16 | TGTGCCAGCAGTCCCCAGGGGAGGGCAACTAATGAAAAACTGTTTTTT | CASSPQGRATNEKLFF
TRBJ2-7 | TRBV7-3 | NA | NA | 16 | TGTGCCAGCAGCTTAGGAGGAGGGTCTCCCCGCTACGAGCAGTACTTC | CASSLGGGSPRYEQYF
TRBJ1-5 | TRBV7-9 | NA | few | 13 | TGTGCCAGCAGCTTAGTGTTGGACCAGCCCCAGCATTTT | CASSLVLDQPQHF
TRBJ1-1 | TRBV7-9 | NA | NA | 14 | TGTGCCAGCAGCTTGGCCGGGGGGAACACTGAAGCTTTCTTT | CASSLAGGNTEAFF
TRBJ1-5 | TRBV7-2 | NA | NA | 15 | TGTGCCAGCAGCTTAGAGCCCTATAGCAATCAGCCCCAGCATTTT | CASSLEPYSNQPQHF
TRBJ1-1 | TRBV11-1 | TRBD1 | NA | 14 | TGTGCCAGCAGCTTGGGGACAGTGAACACTGAAGCTTTCTTT | CASSLGTVNTEAFF
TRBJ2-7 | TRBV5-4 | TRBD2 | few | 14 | TGTGCCAGCAGCCCCGTGGGAGGGGCCTACGAGCAGTACTTC | CASSPVGGAYEQYF
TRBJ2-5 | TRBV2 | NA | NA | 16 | TGTGCCAGCAGTGAGCTCGGGAGCGGACTTGGGGAGACCCAGTACTTC | CASSELGSGLGETQYF
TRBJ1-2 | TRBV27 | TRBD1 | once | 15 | TGTGCCAGCAGGTTGGGACAGGGACCCTTCTATGGCTACACCTTC | CASRLGQGPFYGYTF
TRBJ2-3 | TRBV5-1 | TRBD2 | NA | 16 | TGCGCCAGCAGCTTGTCCGGGCGGGGGGAGACAGATACGCAGTATTTT | CASSLSGRGETDTQYF
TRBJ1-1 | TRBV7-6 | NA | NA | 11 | TGTGCCAGCAGCCCAGGCGGGGAGGCTTTCTTT | CASSPGGEAFF
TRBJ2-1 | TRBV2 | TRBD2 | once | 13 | TGTGCCATCAATCTAGCGGAACCCAATGAGCAGTTCTTC | CAINLAEPNEQFF
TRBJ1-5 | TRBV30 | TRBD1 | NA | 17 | TGTGCCTGGAGCCCAAGTACAGGGGCCTCGAGCAATCAGCCCCAGCATTTT | CAWSPSTGASSNQPQHF
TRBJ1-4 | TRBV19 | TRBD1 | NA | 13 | TGTGCCAGCAAGACAGGGGCTAATGAAAAACTGTTTTTT | CASKTGANEKLFF
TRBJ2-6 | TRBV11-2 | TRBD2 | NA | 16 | TGTGCCAGCAGCCAGAGCGGGGGCTCTGGGGCCAACGTCCTGACTTTC | CASSQSGGSGANVLTF
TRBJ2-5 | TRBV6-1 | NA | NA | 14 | TGTGCCAGCAGCCATAGCGGAGCTCAAGAGACCCAGTACTTC | CASSHSGAQETQYF
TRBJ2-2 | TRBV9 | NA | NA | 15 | TGTGCCAGCAGCGGACAAGGACTCTCCCCCGGGGAGCTGTTTTTT | CASSGQGLSPGELFF
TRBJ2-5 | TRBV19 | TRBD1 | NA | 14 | TGTGCCAGTAGTGTGACAGGGGGAGGCGAGACCCAGTACTTC | CASSVTGGGETQYF
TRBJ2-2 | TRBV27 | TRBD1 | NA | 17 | TGTGCCAGCAAAAGAGAACAGGGGGTATCTGGGGCCGGGGAGCTGTTTTTT | CASKREQGVSGAGELFF
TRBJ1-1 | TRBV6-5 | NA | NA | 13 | TGTGCCAGCAGTTTTAACAGGAACACTGAAGCTTTCTTT | CASSFNRNTEAFF
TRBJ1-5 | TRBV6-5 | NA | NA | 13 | TGTGCCAGCAGGATTTCCGAAAATCAGCCCCAGCATTTT | CASRISENQPQHF
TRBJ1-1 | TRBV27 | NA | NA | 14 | TGTGCCAGCAGTTTATCAAGGGAAGGAGCTGAAGCTTTCTTT | CASSLSREGAEAFF
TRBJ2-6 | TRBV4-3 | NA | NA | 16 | TGCGCCAGCAGCCCTCAATTCAGCTCTGGGGCCAACGTCCTGACTTTC | CASSPQFSSGANVLTF
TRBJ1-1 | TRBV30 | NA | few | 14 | TGTGCCTGGAGTCCACGTTTGAGGTTCACTGAAGCTTTCTTT | CAWSPRLRFTEAFF
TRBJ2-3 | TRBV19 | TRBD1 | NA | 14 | TGTGCCAGTAGTCCGACAGGGGCGGTGGATACGCAGTATTTT | CASSPTGAVDTQYF
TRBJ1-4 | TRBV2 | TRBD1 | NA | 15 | TGTGCCAGCGCCATGACACAGGGGGCTTATGAAAAACTGTTTTTT | CASAMTQGAYEKLFF
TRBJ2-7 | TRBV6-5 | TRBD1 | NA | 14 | TGTGCCAGCAGTGAACGACAGGGGAGGTACGAGCAGTACTTC | CASSERQGRYEQYF
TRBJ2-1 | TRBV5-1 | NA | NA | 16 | TGCGCCAGCAGCCCAGGGCAGGGTGGGTCCTACAATGAGCAGTTCTTC | CASSPGQGGSYNEQFF
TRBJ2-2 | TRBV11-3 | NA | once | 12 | TGTGCCAGCAGGGGGGGCGCCGGGGAGCTGTTTTTT | CASRGGAGELFF
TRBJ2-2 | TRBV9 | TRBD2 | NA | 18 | TGTGCCAGCAGCCCCCGGGGACTAGCGGGCGGAAGCAACGGGGAGCTGTTTTTT | CASSPRGLAGGSNGELFF
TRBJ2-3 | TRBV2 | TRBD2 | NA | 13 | TGTGCCAGCACCGGCCCGGGGGGGAATACGCAGTATTTT | CASTGPGGNTQYF
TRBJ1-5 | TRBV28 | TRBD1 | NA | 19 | TGTGCCAGCAGTTTACTGGGACAGCCATCAACCGATAGCAATCAGCCCCAGCATTTT | CASSLLGQPSTDSNQPQHF
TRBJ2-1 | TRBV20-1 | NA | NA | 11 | TGCAGTGCTGATGGGGTCAATGAGCAGTTCTTC | CSADGVNEQFF
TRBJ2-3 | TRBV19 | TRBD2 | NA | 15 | TGTGCCAGTAGTATAGTAACGGGGGGGGCAGATACGCAGTATTTT | CASSIVTGGADTQYF
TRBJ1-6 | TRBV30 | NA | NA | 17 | TGTGCCTGGAGAGGGAAAGACAGCCAATACTATAATTCACCCCTCCACTTT | CAWRGKDSQYYNSPLHF
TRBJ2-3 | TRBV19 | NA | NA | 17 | TGTGCCAGTAGTAGATCAAGGGGTGTCGCGATTACAGATACGCAGTATTTT | CASSRSRGVAITDTQYF
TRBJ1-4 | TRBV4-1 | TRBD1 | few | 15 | TGCGCCAGCAGCCTAACCGGGACAGGGCTTGAAAAACTGTTTTTT | CASSLTGTGLEKLFF
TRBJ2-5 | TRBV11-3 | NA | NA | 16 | TGTGCCAGCAGCCCGAACACAGGGACGAGGGGAGAGACCCAGTACTTC | CASSPNTGTRGETQYF
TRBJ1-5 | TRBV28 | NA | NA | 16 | TGTGCCAGCAGTCTCAGGGGTCCTGGGAGCAATCAGCCCCAGCATTTT | CASSLRGPGSNQPQHF
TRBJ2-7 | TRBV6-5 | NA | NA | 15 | TGTGCCAGCAGTTATCCAGGCAGGGGTTACTACGAGCAGTACTTC | CASSYPGRGYYEQYF